This T cell receptor beta chain was retrieved from a study of blood T cell repertoires in COVID-19. Original processing notes: Reference gene primer amplification gave nucleated cell count estimates. The protocol was immunoSEQ multiplex PCR, while the TCRdb copy is restricted to in-frame clones and leaves out a portion. The D gene and trimming were derived from the DNA, and the V and J assignments and clone size from that table. The table shows 190,000 or so clones, with around 80% occurring only once. The CDR3 length is 16 residues. Per the germline V gene, CDR1 is MGHRA and CDR2 is YSYEKL. V dropped 2 bases and J dropped 2; count of bases not matched to a gene: 4.

The sequence was collected from a man in his fifties or sixties with active or convalescent COVID-19. The chain has TRBV4-1 and TRBJ2-1, with 9 bases matching TRBD2. Material: peripheral blood. CDR3 DNA: TGCGCCAGCAGCCAACAAAGCGGGGGGACCTACAATGAGCAGTTCTTC. This gives the protein CASSQQSGGTYNEQFF.